This TCR beta chain was retrieved from a study of blood T cell repertoires in COVID-19. Those enrolled in Seattle joined during active infection and were followed longitudinally afterward. This CDR3 spans 17 amino acids. Germline V gives CDR1 LNHDA, CDR2 SQIVND (reference sequence). V shed 6 bases and J shed 2 bases, with 20 bases lying between them. In the authors' workflow: Using reference gene primer amplification, nucleated cell counts were estimated. Measured with immunoSEQ multiplex PCR; TCRdb has only the in-frame clones, and not every one. V, J and clone size are taken as reported in that table, and D and trimming were inferred from the DNA itself. The sample records 120,000 to 150,000 clones, around 85% being singletons.

The chain recombines TRBV19 with TRBJ1-3; the D gene is possibly TRBD1 (6 bases). The sequencing input was peripheral blood. The receptor was isolated from a woman aged 55-75 years with COVID-19, enrolled during active disease. CDR3 region: CASSRRHRDLAGNTIYF. Written as DNA, the CDR3 is TGTGCCAGTAGCCGCCGACACAGGGACCTAGCTGGAAACACCATATATTTT.